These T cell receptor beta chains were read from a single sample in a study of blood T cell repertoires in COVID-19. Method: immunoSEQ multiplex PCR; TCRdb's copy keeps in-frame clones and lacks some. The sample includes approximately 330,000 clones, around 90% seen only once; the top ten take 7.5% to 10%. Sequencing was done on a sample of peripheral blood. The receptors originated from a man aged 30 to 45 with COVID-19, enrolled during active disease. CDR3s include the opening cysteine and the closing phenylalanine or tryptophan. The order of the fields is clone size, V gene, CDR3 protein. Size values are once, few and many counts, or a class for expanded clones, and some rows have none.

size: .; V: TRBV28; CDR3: CASSSDSEAFF
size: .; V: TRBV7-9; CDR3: CASSPLTGSNYGYTF
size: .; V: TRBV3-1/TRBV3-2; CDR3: CASSQDRAKGQRNYGYTF
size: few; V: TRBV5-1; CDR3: CASRIQGGGTGELFF
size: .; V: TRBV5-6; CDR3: CASSSVGAPGYGYTF
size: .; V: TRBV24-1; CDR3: CATSVEPNGKLFF
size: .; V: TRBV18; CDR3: CASSRERLAPRGTDTQYF
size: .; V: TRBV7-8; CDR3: CASSPTSGGGLSTDTQYF
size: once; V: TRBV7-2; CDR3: CASSLRAGVIDTQYF
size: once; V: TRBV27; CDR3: CASSPGTGNYEQYF
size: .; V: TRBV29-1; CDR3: CSVAGQLNEKLFF
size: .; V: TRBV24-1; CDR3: CATSDLSMGRKSSYNEQFF
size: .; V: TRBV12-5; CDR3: CASGTSGTDTQYF
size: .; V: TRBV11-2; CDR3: CASSPGQINQPQHF
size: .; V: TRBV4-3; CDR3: CASSQEGLAGRADTQYF
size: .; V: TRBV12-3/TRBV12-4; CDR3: CASSGTSYNEQFF
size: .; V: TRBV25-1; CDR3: CASSESPGMGRQNYGYTF
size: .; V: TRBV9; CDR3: CASSVGGQVHSGNTIYF
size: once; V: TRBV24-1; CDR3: CATSDLGTGTDTQYF
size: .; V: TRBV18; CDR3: CASSPNSVYDEAFF
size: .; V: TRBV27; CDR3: CASSRGQGAFQETQYF
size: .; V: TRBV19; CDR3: CASSMGQGASYEQYF
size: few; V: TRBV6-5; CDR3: CASSYSADQPQHF
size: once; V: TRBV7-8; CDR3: CASSTRQGSPYEQYF
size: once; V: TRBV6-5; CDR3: CASSYSRGPESPLHF
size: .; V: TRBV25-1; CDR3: CASSETGVTDTQYF
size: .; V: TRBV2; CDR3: CASSDSGKETQYF
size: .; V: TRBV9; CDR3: CASSVRGVYNEQFF
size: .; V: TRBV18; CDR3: CASSRGETGANVLTF
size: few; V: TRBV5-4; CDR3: CASSPGTSRSLAKNIQYF
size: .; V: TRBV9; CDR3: CASSRDGGTSREQYF
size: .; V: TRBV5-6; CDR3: CASSKRQGWDSNQPQHF